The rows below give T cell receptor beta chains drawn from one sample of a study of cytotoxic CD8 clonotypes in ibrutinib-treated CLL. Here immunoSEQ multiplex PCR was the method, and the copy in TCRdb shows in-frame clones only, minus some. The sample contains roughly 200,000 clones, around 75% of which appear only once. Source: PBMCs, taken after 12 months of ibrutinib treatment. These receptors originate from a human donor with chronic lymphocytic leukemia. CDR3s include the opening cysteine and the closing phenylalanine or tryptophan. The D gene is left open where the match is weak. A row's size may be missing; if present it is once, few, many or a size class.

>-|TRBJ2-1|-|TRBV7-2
CASSLDSSSYNEQFF
TGTGCCAGCAGCTTAGATAGCTCTTCCTACAATGAGCAGTTCTTC
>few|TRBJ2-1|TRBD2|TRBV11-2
CASSFGLAEYNEQFF
TGTGCCAGCAGCTTTGGGCTAGCGGAATACAATGAGCAGTTCTTC
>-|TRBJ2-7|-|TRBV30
CAWSVSRVYEQYF
TGTGCCTGGAGTGTAAGCCGAGTCTACGAGCAGTACTTC
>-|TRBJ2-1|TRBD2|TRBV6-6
CASSPRGLVSYNEQFF
TGTGCCAGCAGTCCCCGGGGACTAGTCTCCTACAATGAGCAGTTCTTC
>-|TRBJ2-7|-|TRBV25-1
CASSEVSSSYEQYF
TGTGCCAGCAGTGAGGTGTCGTCCTCCTACGAGCAGTACTTC
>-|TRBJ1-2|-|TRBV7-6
CVSSRASGGGYTF
TGTGTCAGCAGCCGGGCCAGCGGAGGGGGCTACACCTTC
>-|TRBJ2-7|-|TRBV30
CAWSRDAERGYEQYF
TGTGCCTGGAGCCGGGACGCAGAAAGGGGATACGAGCAGTACTTC
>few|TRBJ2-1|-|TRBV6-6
CASSYSAGDNEQFF
TGTGCCAGCAGTTACTCGGCCGGCGACAATGAGCAGTTCTTC
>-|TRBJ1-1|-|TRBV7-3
CASSPSPLRLNTEAFF
TGTGCCAGCAGCCCATCCCCTTTGAGGTTGAACACTGAAGCTTTCTTT
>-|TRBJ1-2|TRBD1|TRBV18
CASSPGTGQGYTF
TGTGCCAGCTCCCCCGGGACAGGGCAGGGCTACACCTTC
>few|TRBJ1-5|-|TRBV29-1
CSVGQDSNQPQHF
TGCAGCGTTGGGCAGGATAGCAATCAGCCCCAGCATTTT
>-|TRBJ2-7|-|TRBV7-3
CASSFNGGGVGYEQYF
TGTGCCAGCAGCTTTAACGGAGGGGGTGTGGGCTACGAGCAGTACTTC
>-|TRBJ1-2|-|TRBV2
CASSPSWTSNYGYTF
TGTGCCAGCAGTCCTTCTTGGACTTCTAACTATGGCTACACCTTC
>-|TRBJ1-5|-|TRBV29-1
CSVSEGRVQPQHF
TGCAGCGTCAGCGAGGGAAGGGTACAGCCCCAGCATTTT
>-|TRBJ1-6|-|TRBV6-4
CASRQAGGNSPLHF
TGTGCCAGCAGACAGGCAGGTGGGAATTCACCCCTCCACTTT
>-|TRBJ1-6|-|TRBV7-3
CASSLTPGLGSPLHF
TGTGCCAGCAGCTTAACGCCCGGGTTGGGATCACCCCTCCACTTT
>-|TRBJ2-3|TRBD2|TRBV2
CASSGSSGGQTASTDTQYF
TGTGCCAGCAGCGGCTCTAGCGGGGGCCAGACAGCTAGCACAGATACGCAGTATTTT
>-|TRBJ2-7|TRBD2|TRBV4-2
CASSPGLAGFSYEQYF
TGTGCCAGCAGCCCCGGACTAGCGGGTTTTTCCTACGAGCAGTACTTC
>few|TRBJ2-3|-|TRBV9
CASSDGGSGTQYF
TGTGCCAGCAGCGACGGGGGAAGTGGTACGCAGTATTTT
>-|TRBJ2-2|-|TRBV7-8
CASSPRGLGPGELFF
TGTGCCAGCAGCCCAAGGGGCCTCGGGCCCGGGGAGCTGTTTTTT
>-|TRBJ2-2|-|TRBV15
CATSRNFERELFF
TGTGCCACCAGCAGAAACTTTGAGCGGGAGCTGTTTTTT
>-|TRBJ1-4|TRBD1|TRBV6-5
CASSNRQGLNEKLFF
TGTGCCAGCAGTAATCGACAGGGGCTAAATGAAAAACTGTTTTTT
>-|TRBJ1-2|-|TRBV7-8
CASSPDRDNTGGYTF
TGTGCCAGCAGCCCGGACCGGGACAATACCGGCGGCTACACCTTC
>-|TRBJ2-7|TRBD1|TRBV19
CASSISRQGREQYF
TGTGCCAGTAGTATCTCTCGACAGGGGCGAGAGCAGTACTTC
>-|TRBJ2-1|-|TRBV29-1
CSVDRVPYNEQFF
TGCAGCGTGGATAGGGTTCCCTACAATGAGCAGTTCTTC
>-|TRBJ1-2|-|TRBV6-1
CASSEAGGMGYGYTF
TGTGCCAGCAGTGAAGCTGGGGGGATGGGCTATGGCTACACCTTC
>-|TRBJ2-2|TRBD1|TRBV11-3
CASSAGQGETPGELFF
TGTGCCAGCAGCGCTGGACAGGGGGAGACCCCCGGGGAGCTGTTTTTT
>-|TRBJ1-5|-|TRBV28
CASSSPTGSGNQPQHF
TGTGCCAGCAGTTCACCCACGGGGTCCGGCAATCAGCCCCAGCATTTT
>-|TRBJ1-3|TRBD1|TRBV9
CASSARQGRANTIYF
TGTGCCAGCAGCGCCAGACAGGGCAGGGCGAACACCATATATTTT
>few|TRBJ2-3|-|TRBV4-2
CASSQDPGGQQDTQYF
TGTGCCAGCAGCCAAGATCCGGGGGGACAGCAAGATACGCAGTATTTT
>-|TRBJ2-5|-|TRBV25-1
CASSAGSGETQYF
TGTGCCAGCAGTGCCGGTTCGGGAGAGACCCAGTACTTC
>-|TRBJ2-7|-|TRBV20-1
CSTPRGYEQYF
TGCAGTACTCCCCGGGGGTACGAGCAGTACTTC
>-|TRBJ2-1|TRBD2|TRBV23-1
CASGSPGQGTSGGVSYNEQFF
TGCGCCAGCGGATCGCCGGGACAGGGGACTAGCGGGGGAGTCTCCTACAATGAGCAGTTCTTC
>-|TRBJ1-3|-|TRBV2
CARSRQRGTSSGNTIYF
TGTGCCAGGAGTAGACAAAGAGGGACCTCCTCTGGAAACACCATATATTTT
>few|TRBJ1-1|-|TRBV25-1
CATSSRGF
TGTGCCACCAGCAGTAGAGGTTTT
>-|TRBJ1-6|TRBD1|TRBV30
CAWSLRQGSSPLHF
TGTGCCTGGAGTCTTCGACAGGGTAGTTCACCCCTCCACTTT
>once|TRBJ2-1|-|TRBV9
CASSVGVGVTYNEQFF
TGTGCCAGCAGCGTAGGGGTCGGGGTGACCTACAATGAGCAGTTCTTC
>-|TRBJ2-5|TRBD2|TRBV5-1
CASSLGLAVQETQYF
TGCGCCAGCAGCTTAGGACTAGCGGTTCAGGAGACCCAGTACTTC
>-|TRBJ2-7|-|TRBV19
CASSRADSYEQYF
TGTGCCAGTAGTAGGGCGGACTCCTACGAGCAGTACTTC